Each of the 25 T cell receptor beta chains below was sequenced from the same sample in a study of blood T cell repertoires in COVID-19. Sequenced by immunoSEQ multiplex PCR; TCRdb stores in-frame clones only, minus some. The repertoire consists of some 60,000 clones, with around 81% occurring once and the leading ten covering about 9.1%. The specimen was peripheral blood. These receptors all stem from a man at least 80 years old with COVID-19, enrolled during active disease.

The chain is built from TRBV10-3 and TRBJ1-5; 7 nucleotides agree with TRBD1. V was pared by 9 bases and J by 4 bases, with 6 bases of the junction left unmatched. The germline gives CDR1 ENHRY, CDR2 SYGVKD. CDR3 length: 13 amino acids. The CDR3: CAIRQGQNQPQHF. In DNA form, the CDR3 reads TGTGCCATTCGACAGGGACAAAATCAGCCCCAGCATTTT.

The J gene is TRBJ1-1, the V gene TRBV18; the match to TRBD1 covers 7 bases. CDR1 and CDR2 from the germline V gene are KGHSH and LQKENI. V trimming: 6 bases; J trimming: 1 base; junction bases outside the gene matches: 5. The CDR3 extends over 14 amino acids. The CDR3 reads CASSPTGTNTEAFF. The CDR3 coding sequence is TGTGCCAGCTCTCCGACAGGGACGAACACTGAAGCTTTCTTT.

This clone was seen repeatedly, ten times or more. V is TRBV13 and J is TRBJ2-7; 7 bases line up with TRBD2. This CDR3 comprises 12 residues. Germline V lookup: CDR1 PRHDT, CDR2 FYEKMQ (reference sequence). The V and J ends lost 5 bases and 4 bases, in that order; junction bases with no gene match: 2. The DNA for the CDR3 is TGTGCCAGCAGCGCGGGGGAGTACGAGCAGTACTTC. This encodes CASSAGEYEQYF.

The chain uses TRBV12-3 or TRBV12-4 and TRBJ1-2; D call uncertain. The V and J ends lost 3 bases and 5 bases respectively, with 10 bases between them. The CDR3 has 13 residues. CDR3: CASSFPQEYGYTF. The CDR3 DNA is TGTGCCAGCAGTTTCCCCCAGGAATATGGCTACACCTTC.

This sequence joins TRBV28 and TRBJ1-1; 9 nucleotides agree with TRBD1. J lost 11 bases, V lost 6 bases, and 10 bases had no gene match. The CDR3 has 13 residues. The germline CDR1 and CDR2 sequences are MDHEN and SYDVKM. This CDR3 reads CASRRQGQGVAFF. The CDR3 bases are TGTGCCAGCAGGCGGCAGGGACAGGGAGTCGCTTTCTTT.

The genes are TRBV6-1 and TRBJ2-1, with D possibly being TRBD2 (7 bases). The CDR3 length is 15 residues. V gave up 5 bases and J gave up 2 bases, with 13 bases separating them. Germline CDR1 reads MNHNS; CDR2 reads SASEGT. The CDR3 region is CASSPQGRAYNEQFF. CDR3 nucleotides: TGTGCCAGCAGTCCCCAGGGGAGGGCCTACAATGAGCAGTTCTTC.

This clone was picked up one time. The chain couples TRBV5-1 to TRBJ1-5; 7 nucleotides line up with TRBD1. V was clipped by 2 bases and J by 4 bases; unmatched bases: 3. Germline CDR1 SGHRS, CDR2 YFSETQ. The CDR3 length is 14 residues. The CDR3 sequence is CASSFQGDNQPQHF. The CDR3 region has the DNA TGCGCCAGCAGCTTTCAGGGGGATAATCAGCCCCAGCATTTT. Variable domain in full (rest from reference TRBV5-1 and TRBJ1-5): KAGVTQTPRYLIKTRGQQVTLSCSPISGHRSVSWYQQTPGQGLQFLFEYFSETQRNKGNFPGRFSGRQFSNSRSEMNVSTLELGDSALYLCASSFQGDNQPQHFGDGTRLSIL.

J is TRBJ1-4 and V is TRBV28; TRBD1 aligns across 9 bases. The V and J ends lost 3 bases and 8 bases, in that order; junction bases with no gene match: 4. This CDR3 is 14 amino acids long. Germline V gene lookup returns CDR1 MDHEN and CDR2 SYDVKM. CDR3 DNA sequence: TGTGCCAGCAGTTTGACGGGACAGGGCGAAAAACTGTTTTTT. The encoded protein is CASSLTGQGEKLFF.

The chain carries TRBV28 and TRBJ1-2, with a possible D match to TRBD1 (5 bases). The germline V gene encodes CDR1 MDHEN and CDR2 SYDVKM. The V end lost 8 bases, the J end lost 4 bases, and 11 bases lay between the germline ends. This CDR3 is built from 12 residues. CDR3 sequence: CASGRDFYGYTF. As DNA, the CDR3 is TGTGCCAGCGGACGGGACTTCTATGGCTACACCTTC.

The rearrangement links TRBV24-1 to TRBJ1-1; a possible D gene is TRBD1 (5 bases). The CDR3 is 14 amino acids. V was cut by 4 bases and J by 1 base, with 9 bases left in between. Germline V gives CDR1 KGHDR, CDR2 SFDVKD. The CDR3 region has the DNA TGTGCCACCAGTGACGCAGGGCCGAACACTGAAGCTTTCTTT. Translating it yields CATSDAGPNTEAFF.

V is TRBV5-4 and J is TRBJ2-5; 13 positions agree with TRBD2. Germline V CDR1 and CDR2: SGHNT, YYREEE (reference sequence). The CDR3 is made up of 18 amino acids. The trim removed 3 bases at V and 7 bases at J, leaving 15 bases unmatched. CDR3 region: CASSSGFRTSGGTVTQYF. The CDR3 DNA reads TGTGCCAGCAGCTCGGGGTTTCGGACTAGCGGGGGAACGGTGACCCAGTACTTC.

This chain uses TRBV5-1 with TRBJ1-1; TRBD1 matches 9 bases. Germline CDR1 is SGHRS and CDR2 is YFSETQ. V was pared by 7 bases and J by 7 bases, with 17 bases of the junction left unmatched. The CDR3 is 16 residues long. Here the CDR3 reads CASLRDPGQGFIEAFF. The CDR3 nucleotides read TGCGCCAGCTTAAGGGACCCGGGACAGGGATTCATTGAAGCTTTCTTT.

This clone came up once. This chain's CDR3 is CAISEGRLSDEAFF. CDR3 DNA: TGTGCCATCAGTGAGGGCAGGCTGAGTGACGAAGCTTTCTTT. The V gene is TRBV10-3, the J gene TRBJ1-1, with D uncertain. The CDR3 length is 14 residues. The germline V gene has CDR1 ENHRY and CDR2 SYGVKD. Trimming shortened V by 2 bases and J by 8 bases, and 15 bases separated the two germline ends.

J is TRBJ2-5 and V is TRBV25-1; TRBD2 matches 9 bases. Trimming cost V 5 bases and J 5 bases; bases outside gene matches: 12. CDR3 size: 16 residues. The germline CDR1 and CDR2 sequences are MGHDK and SYGVNS. CDR3 sequence (DNA): TGTGCCAGCAGTACCGCCAAAGCGGGAGGCTGGGAGACCCAGTACTTC. Its translation is CASSTAKAGGWETQYF.

This clone was seen more than once but under ten times. The chain is built from TRBV19 and TRBJ1-2; 8 nucleotides agree with TRBD1. In germline, CDR1 is LNHDA, CDR2 SQIVND (reference sequence). CDR3 length: 15 residues. V gave up 7 bases and J gave up 0 bases; unmatched junction bases: 7. CDR3 in amino acids: CASTPDRDANYGYTF. The CDR3 DNA follows: TGTGCCAGTACCCCGGACAGGGATGCTAACTATGGCTACACCTTC.

The chain combines TRBV5-1 with TRBJ1-6; D perhaps matches TRBD1 (5 bases). The germline gives CDR1 SGHRS, CDR2 YFSETQ. The CDR3 is 12 amino acids. V was clipped by 5 bases and J by 10 bases, with 10 bases between them. CDR3 protein: CASRQVDSPLHF. The CDR3 nucleotides are TGCGCCAGCAGACAGGTAGACTCACCCCTCCACTTT. The full variable domain, its missing parts supplied by reference TRBV5-1 and TRBJ1-6, is KAGVTQTPRYLIKTRGQQVTLSCSPISGHRSVSWYQQTPGQGLQFLFEYFSETQRNKGNFPGRFSGRQFSNSRSEMNVSTLELGDSALYLCASRQVDSPLHFGNGTRLTVT.

This chain joins TRBV5-4 and TRBJ1-1; 7 nucleotides align to TRBD1. CDR3 length: 15 residues. Germline V lookup: CDR1 SGHNT, CDR2 YYREEE (reference sequence). Germline trimming cut 1 base from V and 3 bases from J; bases unmatched to any gene: 6. The CDR3 coding sequence is TGTGCCAGCAGCTTGCCCCCCGACAGGGACACTGAAGCTTTCTTT. It is translated as CASSLPPDRDTEAFF.

The chain recombines TRBV4-3 with TRBJ2-6, with D possibly matching TRBD2 (5 bases). V was shortened by 0 bases and J by 1 base, with 19 bases between the two germline ends. The CDR3 loop spans 20 amino acids. CDR1 and CDR2 from the germline V gene are LGHNA and YSLEER. In DNA form, the CDR3 reads TGCGCCAGCAGCCAAGATTCTCCCCTTTTTGGGAGTTCTGGGGCCAACGTCCTGACTTTC. Translation gives CASSQDSPLFGSSGANVLTF.

V is TRBV6-2 or TRBV6-3 and J is TRBJ1-1; the D is unclear. This CDR3 spans 15 amino acids. V was trimmed by 2 bases and J by 0 bases, leaving 10 bases between them. CDR1 is MNHEY and CDR2 is SVGEGT in the germline V gene. This chain's CDR3 is CASSYEPGVNTEAFF. The CDR3 DNA sequence: TGTGCCAGCAGTTACGAGCCCGGGGTGAACACTGAAGCTTTCTTT.

The chain links TRBV7-2 to TRBJ1-2; D is unclear. The germline CDR1 and CDR2 sequences are SGHTA and FQGNSA. Trimming removed 3 bases from V and 3 bases from J, with 11 bases in between. This CDR3 comprises 14 residues. The CDR3 DNA follows: TGTGCCAGCAGCTTGGTTCGGTCCGACTATGGCTACACCTTC. Translated: CASSLVRSDYGYTF.

CDR3 residues: CASSDPPGEQYF. The CDR3 DNA reads TGTGCCAGCAGTGATCCCCCGGGGGAGCAGTACTTC. This chain joins TRBV2 and TRBJ2-7; D may be TRBD2 (5 bases). CDR1 and CDR2 from the germline V gene are SNHLY and FYNNEI. The CDR3 length is 12 residues. Deletions cut 3 bases from V and 7 bases from J, with 10 bases between.

This clone was picked up one time. The CDR3 bases are TGTGCCAGCAGTTACGACAGCCGGGGGTACCTTGAAGCTTTCTTT. It encodes CASSYDSRGYLEAFF. The chain combines TRBV6-2 or TRBV6-3 with TRBJ1-1, with a tentative D call TRBD1 (5 bases). The V gene lost 2 bases and the J gene lost 7 bases, with 17 bases spanning the gap. Germline V lookup: CDR1 MNHEY, CDR2 SVGEGT. This CDR3 has 15 residues.

V is TRBV5-1 and J is TRBJ1-1; TRBD1 is a possible D gene (5 bases). The CDR3 loop spans 13 amino acids. The V end lost 0 bases, the J end lost 8 bases, and 11 bases lay between the germline ends. Germline loops: CDR1 SGHRS, CDR2 YFSETQ. CDR3 sequence reads: CASSLAGKGEAFF. CDR3 sequence (DNA): TGCGCCAGCAGCTTGGCAGGGAAGGGAGAAGCTTTCTTT.

This chain links TRBV5-1 with TRBJ1-2; TRBD1 is a possible D gene (5 bases). Looked up from germline, CDR1 is SGHRS and CDR2 is YFSETQ. This CDR3 region has 14 residues. Trimming pared 2 bases from V and 7 bases from J, leaving 15 bases between. CDR3 in DNA: TGCGCCAGCAGCTTAGCGCCGAGACAGATTGGCTACACCTTC. It translates to CASSLAPRQIGYTF.

The gene calls are TRBV2 and TRBJ2-7; tentatively, D is TRBD2 (5 bases). This CDR3 comprises 13 residues. The V and J ends lost 3 bases and 7 bases respectively, with 13 bases between them. The germline CDR1 and CDR2 sequences are SNHLY and FYNNEI. The CDR3 is CASSEAGEKEQYV. The CDR3, as DNA: TGTGCCAGCAGTGAGGCCGGGGAAAAGGAGCAGTACGTC.